Listed below are T cell receptor beta chains from one sample, sequenced in a study of blood T cell repertoires in COVID-19. The method was immunoSEQ multiplex PCR; TCRdb's version includes in-frame clones alone and lacks a portion of them. The data show about 200,000 clones, approximately 82% seen once. Material for sequencing was peripheral blood. These TCRs come from a human donor in a cohort sampled during active COVID-19. CDR3s include the opening cysteine and the closing phenylalanine or tryptophan. The D gene is left open where the match is weak. The size field is filled for only some rows; it gives once, few, many or a size class.

d_call clone_size j_call v_call cdr3_nt cdr3_aa
TRBD1 NA TRBJ1-4 TRBV7-9 TGTGCCAGCAGCCCGGACAGGGGTAATGAAAAACTGTTTTTT CASSPDRGNEKLFF
TRBD1 few TRBJ1-4 TRBV4-1 TGCGCCAGCAGCCAAGTGTCCGGGACAGGGAAGGAAAAACTGTTTTTT CASSQVSGTGKEKLFF
TRBD1 NA TRBJ1-4 TRBV15 TGTGCCACCAGCAGGCAGGGGGCAGCTAATGAAAAACTGTTTTTT CATSRQGAANEKLFF
TRBD1 NA TRBJ2-7 TRBV7-9 TGTGCCAGCAGCCTTGACAGGGGAAGCTACGAGCAGTACTTC CASSLDRGSYEQYF
TRBD1 NA TRBJ2-5 TRBV2 TGTGCCAGCAGGGGGAGGGGACAGGGACGCGAGACCCAGTACTTC CASRGRGQGRETQYF
NA NA TRBJ1-1 TRBV29-1 TGCAGCGTTGACGTAGTGAACACTGAAGCTTTCTTT CSVDVVNTEAFF
TRBD2 NA TRBJ2-5 TRBV19 TGTGCCAGTACATTCCGAGCGGGAGTTTTGGAGACCCAGTACTTC CASTFRAGVLETQYF
TRBD1 NA TRBJ1-5 TRBV14 TGTGCCAGCCTGGGACAGCGTCAGCCCCAGCATTTT CASLGQRQPQHF
TRBD2 NA TRBJ2-1 TRBV19 TGTGCCAGTAGTACTTCTAGCGGAAAATACAATGAGCAGTTCTTC CASSTSSGKYNEQFF
NA NA TRBJ2-1 TRBV12-3/TRBV12-4 TGTGCCAGCAGTTTTGGGCCCCACGGTGAGCAGTTCTTC CASSFGPHGEQFF
TRBD2 NA TRBJ2-1 TRBV28 TGTGCCAGCAGTGGGCTAGCGGGTTCCTACAATGAGCAGTTCTTC CASSGLAGSYNEQFF
TRBD2 NA TRBJ2-3 TRBV24-1 TGTGCCACCAGTGACTCGGGACTAGCGGGAGCTCGGGTAGATACGCAGTATTTT CATSDSGLAGARVDTQYF
NA NA TRBJ1-1 TRBV12-3/TRBV12-4 TGTGCCAGCAGTTTAAGGCTTGTGACAGAAGCTTTCTTT CASSLRLVTEAFF
TRBD1 NA TRBJ1-4 TRBV18 TGTGCCAGCTCACCACCGGGACAGTATGAAAAACTGTTTTTT CASSPPGQYEKLFF
NA many TRBJ2-2 TRBV6-6 TGTGCCAGCAGTTACTCGCGGGGGAACACCGGGGAGCTGTTTTTT CASSYSRGNTGELFF
TRBD2 NA TRBJ2-5 TRBV18 TGTGCCAGCTCCCGGACTAGCGCAATGTACCAAGAGACCCAGTACTTC CASSRTSAMYQETQYF
NA NA TRBJ2-7 TRBV20-1 TGCAGTGCTAGTAGCCGACAGGCTAACTACGAGCAGTACTTC CSASSRQANYEQYF
NA few TRBJ2-7 TRBV27 TGTGCCAGCAGGGGAGCCGGGAAGAGGGTGGCCGAGCAGTACTTC CASRGAGKRVAEQYF
TRBD1 NA TRBJ2-7 TRBV5-6 TGTGCCAGCAGCGCTTATGACAGGGAAAAGCAGTACTTC CASSAYDREKQYF
NA NA TRBJ2-7 TRBV27 TGTGCCAGCGGGGACTCGAGACCCTACGAGCAGTACTTC CASGDSRPYEQYF
NA NA TRBJ1-5 TRBV21-1 TGTGCCAGCAGCAAATTCGCGGGGAATCAGCCCCAGCATTTT CASSKFAGNQPQHF
TRBD1 NA TRBJ2-7 TRBV4-1 TGCGCCAGCAGCCAACCCGGGACAGTCGCTTATAAGCAGTACTTC CASSQPGTVAYKQYF
NA NA TRBJ2-1 TRBV10-3 TGTGCCATCAACGCAGGGATTTACAATGAGCAGTTCTTC CAINAGIYNEQFF
NA NA TRBJ2-7 TRBV18 TGTGCCAGCTCACCATTACAGACCTACGAGCAGTACTTC CASSPLQTYEQYF
TRBD2 NA TRBJ2-7 TRBV28 TGTGCCAGCAGTTCCTCTAGCGGGAATTGGTACGAGCAGTACTTC CASSSSSGNWYEQYF
NA few TRBJ1-5 TRBV28 TGTGCCAGTTTTCCCGTCGACTTTGCTCAGCCCCAGCATTTT CASFPVDFAQPQHF
NA NA TRBJ1-2 TRBV7-2 TGTGCCAGCAGCGCAAGCGCAGGGAACTATGGCTACACCTTC CASSASAGNYGYTF
TRBD1 NA TRBJ2-7 TRBV27 TGTGCCAGCAGTTCTCCGACAGGGGGCTCCTACGAGCAGTACTTC CASSSPTGGSYEQYF
TRBD2 NA TRBJ2-7 TRBV28 TGTGCCAGCAGTTCTAGCGGGAGGTCCTACGAGCAGTACTTC CASSSSGRSYEQYF
NA NA TRBJ1-4 TRBV18 TGTGCCAGCTCACTTTCACAGGGACAAAATGAAAAACTGTTTTTT CASSLSQGQNEKLFF
TRBD1 NA TRBJ2-5 TRBV24-1 TGTGCCACCAGTGATTCGCGGACAGGGGAAAAGACCCAGTACTTC CATSDSRTGEKTQYF
TRBD2 NA TRBJ2-1 TRBV4-1 TGCGCCAGCAGCCAGGGACTAGCGGTGAGAGGCTCCAATGAGCAGTTCTTC CASSQGLAVRGSNEQFF
NA NA TRBJ2-3 TRBV7-6 TGTGCCAGCAGCTTAGCGGTTAGTTTCAGCACAGATACGCAGTATTTT CASSLAVSFSTDTQYF
NA NA TRBJ2-4 TRBV12-5 TGTGCTAGTGGTTTGGGGGCGAAGGTCCTCAGGGTGAAGGAAAACATTCAGTACTTC CASGLGAKVLRVKENIQYF
TRBD1 NA TRBJ1-1 TRBV28 TGTGCCAGCAGTTCTACGGGACAGGGGGTAACTGAAGCTTTCTTT CASSSTGQGVTEAFF
NA NA TRBJ2-7 TRBV6-6 TGTGCCAGCAGCCTCCCGGGGGTGGTATCCTACGAGCAGTACTTC CASSLPGVVSYEQYF
NA NA TRBJ1-3 TRBV4-1 TGCGCCAGCCGGACACAGGGAGTCGGAAACACCATATATTTT CASRTQGVGNTIYF
NA once TRBJ1-6 TRBV12-3/TRBV12-4 TGTGCCAGCAGTCTCGGGAGGTCACCCCTCCACTTT CASSLGRSPLHF
TRBD1 few TRBJ1-5 TRBV2 TGTGCCAGCACCGAACGGACAGGGGATAAGGGGCCCCAGCATTTT CASTERTGDKGPQHF
TRBD1 NA TRBJ2-7 TRBV13 TGTGCCAGCAGTGGCCCGGGACAGCAATACTACGAGCAGTACTTC CASSGPGQQYYEQYF
NA many TRBJ2-1 TRBV19 TGTGCCAGTGGAGGAACCCTAGATAATGAGCAGTTCTTC CASGGTLDNEQFF
TRBD1 many TRBJ1-6 TRBV6-5 TGTGCCAGCAGTAGGGACAGGGATTCACCCCTCCACTTT CASSRDRDSPLHF
NA NA TRBJ2-7 TRBV12-3/TRBV12-4 TGTGCCAGCAGTGTAACTAGCTACGAGCAGTACTTC CASSVTSYEQYF
TRBD2 once TRBJ2-3 TRBV13 TGTGCCAGCAGCTTAGGTAGCGGGAGGGCGACAGATACGCAGTATTTT CASSLGSGRATDTQYF
NA NA TRBJ2-1 TRBV5-4 TGTGCCAGCAGCTTTAGCGGTTTCTCCTACAATGAGCAGTTCTTC CASSFSGFSYNEQFF
TRBD1 NA TRBJ2-7 TRBV28 TGTGCCAGCAGCCAGGGGGACAGGGGGCGAAAGCAGTACTTC CASSQGDRGRKQYF
TRBD1 few TRBJ1-5 TRBV6-5 TGTGCCAGCAGGGACAGGGAACATCAGCCCCAGCATTTT CASRDREHQPQHF
TRBD1 NA TRBJ2-1 TRBV19 TGTGCCAGTAGTACCGGGACAGGGGATGACAATGAGCAGTTCTTC CASSTGTGDDNEQFF
NA NA TRBJ1-5 TRBV4-1 TGCGCCAGCAGCCAGGTAGGGCAGGGGTTGAATCAGCCCCAGCATTTT CASSQVGQGLNQPQHF
TRBD1 NA TRBJ2-5 TRBV10-3 TGTGCCATCAGTGAGTCGGGACAGGGGAAGACCCAGTACTTC CAISESGQGKTQYF
TRBD2 NA TRBJ2-5 TRBV7-2 TGTGCCAGCAGCTCCAGACTAGCGGGACGACTTGATGCGGAGACCCAGTACTTC CASSSRLAGRLDAETQYF
NA NA TRBJ1-4 TRBV6-6 TGTGCCAGCAGTAAACAGGATAATGAAAAACTGTTTTTT CASSKQDNEKLFF
TRBD1 NA TRBJ2-7 TRBV19 TGTGCCAGTAGTCACACAGGGGGGAAGTACGAGCAGTACTTC CASSHTGGKYEQYF
TRBD2 NA TRBJ2-2 TRBV5-1 TGCGCCAGCAGCTTCGGCGGGAGGGGAACCGGGGAGCTGTTTTTT CASSFGGRGTGELFF
NA NA TRBJ1-1 TRBV11-2 TGTGCCAGCAGCATCACCGGGACACAGAACACTGAAGCTTTCTTT CASSITGTQNTEAFF